Listed below are T cell receptor beta chains from one sample, sequenced in a study of blood T cells in healthy people across ages. TCRdb called the 5' RACE reads again in MiXCR, with one record for every CDR3 protein. The sample consists of around 1,000,000 distinct CDR3 sequences, under 30% of them appearing once. The data were also submitted as part of a second study, on T cells of mothers and their children.

Sample: blood. The receptors here all came from a girl aged 2 to 9 in good health. CDR3s include the opening cysteine and the closing phenylalanine or tryptophan. The order of the fields is V gene, clone size, J gene, D gene, CDR3 protein, CDR3 DNA. The D gene is left open where the match is weak. Clone size is given for some rows only: seen once, a few or many times, or a class if the clone is expanded.

v_call: TRBV4-2
clone_size: few
j_call: TRBJ2-3
d_call: .
cdr3_aa: CASSQDSGGHSTDTQYF
cdr3_nt: TGTGCCAGCAGCCAAGACTCGGGGGGCCATAGCACAGATACGCAGTATTTT

v_call: TRBV27
clone_size: .
j_call: TRBJ2-5
d_call: .
cdr3_aa: CASSLVGGALSSQETQYF
cdr3_nt: TGTGCCAGCAGTTTAGTGGGCGGGGCCCTAAGTAGCCAAGAGACCCAGTACTTC

v_call: TRBV28
clone_size: .
j_call: TRBJ1-2
d_call: TRBD1
cdr3_aa: CASGSGTGIDGYTF
cdr3_nt: TGTGCCAGTGGGTCCGGGACAGGTATAGATGGCTACACCTTC

v_call: TRBV29-1
clone_size: .
j_call: TRBJ2-1
d_call: TRBD2
cdr3_aa: CSVGGLTFLYEQFF
cdr3_nt: TGCAGCGTTGGGGGACTAACGTTTCTTTATGAGCAGTTCTTC

v_call: TRBV25-1
clone_size: few
j_call: TRBJ1-1
d_call: .
cdr3_aa: CASSEYGSGGVMRAFF
cdr3_nt: TGTGCCAGCAGTGAATATGGGTCGGGAGGGGTAATGAGAGCTTTCTTT

v_call: TRBV7-2
clone_size: few
j_call: TRBJ2-7
d_call: .
cdr3_aa: CASSLVSAYEQYF
cdr3_nt: TGTGCCAGCAGCTTAGTGTCTGCGTACGAGCAGTACTTC

v_call: TRBV7-9
clone_size: .
j_call: TRBJ1-2
d_call: TRBD1
cdr3_aa: CASILQGGNRYTF
cdr3_nt: TGTGCCAGCATCCTACAGGGGGGAAATCGCTACACCTTC

v_call: TRBV4-3
clone_size: .
j_call: TRBJ2-5
d_call: .
cdr3_aa: CASSQTDGEPKYF
cdr3_nt: TGCGCCAGCAGCCAGACGGATGGGGAGCCCAAGTACTTC

v_call: TRBV6-2/TRBV6-3
clone_size: .
j_call: TRBJ1-2
d_call: .
cdr3_aa: CASSNAAKPANYGYTF
cdr3_nt: TGTGCCAGCAGTAACGCCGCAAAACCCGCAAACTATGGCTACACCTTC

v_call: TRBV7-9
clone_size: .
j_call: TRBJ2-5
d_call: TRBD1
cdr3_aa: CASSPTGFSVETQYF
cdr3_nt: TGTGCCAGCAGCCCGACAGGGTTCAGCGTGGAGACCCAGTACTTC

v_call: TRBV7-6
clone_size: .
j_call: TRBJ2-1
d_call: .
cdr3_aa: CASSLHEDNEQFF
cdr3_nt: TGTGCCAGCAGCTTACACGAGGACAATGAGCAGTTCTTC

v_call: TRBV20-1
clone_size: few
j_call: TRBJ2-1
d_call: .
cdr3_aa: CSASHDRPEQFF
cdr3_nt: TGCAGTGCTAGTCACGACCGGCCAGAGCAGTTCTTC

v_call: TRBV24-1
clone_size: few
j_call: TRBJ1-5
d_call: .
cdr3_aa: CATSDPRRGSGNQPQHF
cdr3_nt: TGTGCCACCAGTGACCCCCGACGTGGAAGTGGCAATCAGCCCCAGCATTTT

v_call: TRBV20-1
clone_size: .
j_call: TRBJ2-7
d_call: .
cdr3_aa: CSARVTSAPEQYF
cdr3_nt: .

v_call: TRBV24-1
clone_size: few
j_call: TRBJ2-3
d_call: .
cdr3_aa: CATSDVTTSSTDTQYF
cdr3_nt: TGTGCCACCAGTGATGTGACAACTTCTAGCACAGATACGCAGTATTTT

v_call: TRBV20-1
clone_size: .
j_call: TRBJ1-4
d_call: .
cdr3_aa: CSASRVETDPEKLFF
cdr3_nt: TGCAGTGCTAGCAGAGTTGAGACGGATCCTGAAAAACTGTTTTTT

v_call: TRBV29-1
clone_size: few
j_call: TRBJ1-1
d_call: .
cdr3_aa: CSVLKGEERGTEAFF
cdr3_nt: TGCAGCGTCTTAAAGGGGGAAGAACGGGGCACTGAAGCTTTCTTT

v_call: TRBV29-1
clone_size: .
j_call: TRBJ1-1
d_call: .
cdr3_aa: CSVEPGSSTEAFF
cdr3_nt: TGCAGCGTCGAGCCAGGGTCGAGCACTGAAGCTTTCTTT

v_call: TRBV2
clone_size: .
j_call: TRBJ2-3
d_call: TRBD2
cdr3_aa: CASRRETDTQYF
cdr3_nt: TGTGCCAGCCGGCGGGAGACAGATACGCAGTATTTT

v_call: TRBV28
clone_size: .
j_call: TRBJ1-4
d_call: .
cdr3_aa: CASSTSLPTTNEKLFF
cdr3_nt: TGTGCCAGCAGTACGAGCCTCCCTACAACTAATGAAAAACTGTTTTTT

v_call: TRBV11-2
clone_size: few
j_call: TRBJ2-5
d_call: TRBD2
cdr3_aa: CASSLGPGSGRNAWGETQYF
cdr3_nt: TGTGCCAGCAGCTTAGGTCCGGGTAGCGGGAGGAATGCTTGGGGAGAGACCCAGTACTTC

v_call: TRBV11-1
clone_size: .
j_call: TRBJ2-1
d_call: .
cdr3_aa: CASSSYVAEFSYNEQFF
cdr3_nt: TGTGCCAGCAGCTCCTATGTAGCGGAATTCTCCTACAACGAGCAGTTCTTC

v_call: TRBV9
clone_size: once
j_call: TRBJ1-5
d_call: TRBD1
cdr3_aa: CASSAGGGPNQPQHF
cdr3_nt: TGTGCCAGCAGCGCAGGGGGAGGTCCCAATCAGCCCCAGCATTTT

v_call: TRBV6-2/TRBV6-3
clone_size: few
j_call: TRBJ2-2
d_call: TRBD1
cdr3_aa: CASSRRGLGTGELFF
cdr3_nt: TGTGCCAGCAGCCGCAGGGGGCTCGGCACCGGGGAGCTGTTTTTT

v_call: TRBV29-1
clone_size: .
j_call: TRBJ2-5
d_call: TRBD1
cdr3_aa: CSVGTGTAQETQYF
cdr3_nt: TGCAGCGTTGGTACAGGGACAGCTCAAGAGACCCAGTACTTC

v_call: TRBV6-5
clone_size: few
j_call: TRBJ2-5
d_call: TRBD2
cdr3_aa: CASSYTRDYSTGETQYF
cdr3_nt: TGTGCCAGCAGTTACACACGGGACTACTCAACGGGGGAGACCCAGTACTTC

v_call: TRBV29-1
clone_size: once
j_call: TRBJ1-2
d_call: .
cdr3_aa: CSVAPPEAGDGYTF
cdr3_nt: TGCAGCGTTGCCCCCCCAGAGGCAGGGGATGGCTACACCTTC

v_call: TRBV6-5
clone_size: .
j_call: TRBJ1-2
d_call: .
cdr3_aa: CASTVRSGILGYTF
cdr3_nt: TGTGCCAGCACAGTTAGGTCAGGGATTCTTGGCTACACCTTC

v_call: TRBV28
clone_size: .
j_call: TRBJ1-2
d_call: .
cdr3_aa: CASSVLANYGYTF
cdr3_nt: TGTGCCAGCAGTGTATTAGCTAACTATGGCTACACCTTC

v_call: TRBV29-1
clone_size: few
j_call: TRBJ1-2
d_call: .
cdr3_aa: CSVENPLVLASYGYTF
cdr3_nt: TGCAGCGTTGAAAATCCATTGGTGTTAGCGTCGTATGGCTACACCTTC

v_call: TRBV19
clone_size: few
j_call: TRBJ2-1
d_call: TRBD1
cdr3_aa: CASSIGDRGLYNEQFF
cdr3_nt: TGTGCCAGTAGTATAGGGGACAGGGGGCTTTACAATGAGCAGTTCTTC

v_call: TRBV27
clone_size: few
j_call: TRBJ2-1
d_call: TRBD2
cdr3_aa: CASSPRLAANNEQFF
cdr3_nt: TGTGCCAGCAGTCCCCGACTAGCGGCGAACAATGAGCAGTTCTTC

v_call: TRBV7-2
clone_size: .
j_call: TRBJ2-5
d_call: TRBD2
cdr3_aa: CASSLGGAGGYETQYF
cdr3_nt: TGTGCCAGCAGCCTGGGGGGGGCGGGGGGATATGAGACCCAGTACTTC

v_call: TRBV10-2
clone_size: .
j_call: TRBJ2-3
d_call: .
cdr3_aa: CASISVSGTDTQYF
cdr3_nt: TGCGCCAGCATTAGCGTCAGTGGCACAGATACGCAGTATTTT

v_call: TRBV27
clone_size: .
j_call: TRBJ2-2
d_call: TRBD2
cdr3_aa: CASSFPRGGPPNTGELFF
cdr3_nt: TGTGCCAGCAGTTTCCCGCGCGGGGGGCCCCCGAACACCGGGGAGCTGTTTTTT

v_call: TRBV29-1
clone_size: few
j_call: TRBJ2-1
d_call: .
cdr3_aa: CSVEQVENEQFF
cdr3_nt: TGCAGCGTTGAACAGGTTGAAAATGAGCAGTTCTTC

v_call: TRBV19
clone_size: .
j_call: TRBJ2-1
d_call: TRBD1
cdr3_aa: CASRQGAYNEQFF
cdr3_nt: TGTGCCAGTCGACAGGGGGCCTACAATGAGCAGTTCTTC

v_call: TRBV6-2/TRBV6-3
clone_size: few
j_call: TRBJ2-7
d_call: .
cdr3_aa: CASSHPIDNHEQYF
cdr3_nt: TGTGCCAGCAGTCACCCAATTGATAACCACGAGCAGTACTTC

v_call: TRBV5-6
clone_size: .
j_call: TRBJ2-3
d_call: TRBD2
cdr3_aa: CASSLMGGDPLRTDTRYF
cdr3_nt: TGTGCCAGCAGCTTGATGGGAGGGGACCCCCTTCGCACAGATACGCGGTATTTT

v_call: TRBV28
clone_size: .
j_call: TRBJ2-3
d_call: TRBD1
cdr3_aa: CASSIDRDADTQYF
cdr3_nt: TGTGCCAGCAGTATAGACAGGGACGCAGATACGCAGTATTTT

v_call: TRBV3-1
clone_size: many
j_call: TRBJ2-7
d_call: .
cdr3_aa: CASSPIGTFYEQYF
cdr3_nt: TGTGCCAGCAGCCCGATCGGGACTTTCTACGAGCAGTACTTC

v_call: TRBV20-1
clone_size: few
j_call: TRBJ2-7
d_call: .
cdr3_aa: CSARDGAYLFEGYEQYF
cdr3_nt: TGCAGTGCTAGAGATGGGGCTTATTTGTTCGAGGGGTACGAGCAGTACTTC